These 13 T cell receptor beta chains originate from one sample sequenced in a study of CD8 T cells in ankylosing spondylitis. Study results and limitations: A TCR beta motif of fewer than 10 highly homologous variants seemed to mark ankylosing spondylitis blood.

TCRdb passed the 5' RACE reads through MiXCR, listing each CDR3 protein once. The sample records roughly 700,000 distinct CDR3 sequences, around 20% being singletons. Which antigens these TCRs recognize remains unknown. The specimen was blood, either unsorted or a sorted T cell fraction (not recorded which). All receptors derive from a male donor with ankylosing spondylitis.

This clonotype was found a few times. The chain has TRBV7-3 and TRBJ2-3; either TRBD1 or TRBD2 may supply D (6 bases each). Deletions cut 5 bases from V and 0 bases from J, with 21 bases between. Germline values: CDR1 SGHTA, CDR2 FQGTGA. This CDR3 comprises 18 residues. CDR3 region: CASSPRGGDIGSTDTQYF. CDR3 in DNA: TGTGCCAGCAGCCCTCGGGGCGGGGACATCGGTAGCACAGATACGCAGTATTTT.

This chain links TRBV6-1 with TRBJ2-1; a possible D gene is TRBD1 (6 bases). V was shortened by 5 bases and J by 6 bases, with 20 bases between the two germline ends. From germline, CDR1 is MNHNS and CDR2 SASEGT. The CDR3 runs to 16 residues. CDR3 region: CASSTHVRGPSNEQFF. The CDR3 bases are TGTGCCAGCAGTACACATGTCAGGGGCCCTTCCAATGAGCAGTTCTTC.

This clonotype came up many times. The chain combines TRBV7-7 with TRBJ2-1; no definite D call. The CDR3 extends over 14 amino acids. Trimming cost V 5 bases and J 2 bases, with 10 bases left between them. Germline CDR1 reads SSHAT; CDR2 reads FNYEAQ (reference sequence). DNA for the CDR3: TGTGCCAGCAGCCCAAGAGACACCTACAATGAGCAGTTCTTC. It encodes CASSPRDTYNEQFF.

For the CDR3, the DNA is TGTGCCAGCAGTTTTACAGGGGCCAAACAAAACATTCAGTACTTC. It encodes CASSFTGAKQNIQYF. The chain recombines TRBV12-3 or TRBV12-4 with TRBJ2-4; 7 bases map to TRBD1. The V gene end was trimmed by 3 bases and the J gene end by 5 bases; junction bases not matched to a gene: 7. The CDR3 runs to 15 residues.

This clonotype was counted between two and nine times. The rearrangement links TRBV20-1 to TRBJ1-2, with D tentatively TRBD1 (6 bases). CDR1 and CDR2 from the germline V gene are DFQATT and SNEGSKA (reference sequence). Trimming cost V 7 bases and J 3 bases, with 9 bases left between them. This CDR3 has 11 amino acids. The CDR3 sequence is CSGQEDYGYTF. The CDR3 DNA reads as TGCAGTGGACAGGAAGACTATGGCTACACCTTC.

The genes are TRBV20-1 and TRBJ2-7; weak D call: TRBD1 (6 bases). V lost 0 bases and J 7 bases, leaving 16 bases between the germline ends. Germline-derived CDR1 and CDR2 are DFQATT and SNEGSKA (reference sequence). The CDR3 loop spans 14 amino acids. CDR3 sequence: CSARDRIRGSEQYF. In DNA form, the CDR3 reads TGCAGTGCTAGAGATCGAATTAGGGGGTCTGAGCAGTACTTC.

This clonotype was counted many times. The chain couples TRBV12-3 or TRBV12-4 to TRBJ1-1, with D unclear. The V end was cut by 4 bases, the J end by 6 bases, with 9 bases between. The CDR3 consists of 12 residues. The CDR3 region is CASSSFSSEAFF. Here the CDR3 DNA reads TGTGCCAGCAGTTCCTTCAGCTCTGAAGCTTTCTTT.

This clonotype was recorded a few times. The chain has TRBV20-1 and TRBJ1-2; 10 bases agree with TRBD1. The germline gives CDR1 DFQATT, CDR2 SNEGSKA (reference sequence). The trim removed 3 bases at V and 7 bases at J, leaving 2 bases unmatched. The CDR3 is 12 residues long. Written as DNA, the CDR3 is TGCAGTGCTAGCGGGGACAGGGGTGGCTACACCTTC. This sequence encodes CSASGDRGGYTF.

The CDR3 loop reads CASSLGAVVSYEQYF. In nucleotides, the CDR3 is TGTGCCAGCAGCTTGGGAGCGGTCGTTTCCTACGAGCAGTACTTC. The genes are TRBV5-6 and TRBJ2-7; a weak D match, TRBD2 (5 bases). Germline-derived CDR1 and CDR2 are SGHDT and YYEEEE. Trimming shortened V by 0 bases and J by 1 base, and 11 bases separated the two germline ends. CDR3 length: 15 amino acids.

The CDR3 is CASSRRTDYEQYF. The CDR3 DNA follows: TGCGCCAGCAGCCGGAGGACGGATTACGAGCAGTACTTC. The chain carries TRBV5-1 and TRBJ2-7; a possible D gene is TRBD2 (5 bases). Per the germline V gene, CDR1 is SGHRS and CDR2 is YFSETQ. The CDR3 has 13 amino acids. V gave up 4 bases and J gave up 4 bases, with 12 bases separating them.

The genes are TRBV20-1 and TRBJ2-2, with a possible D match to TRBD1 (5 bases). There are 13 residues in the CDR3. Germline-derived CDR1 and CDR2 are DFQATT and SNEGSKA (reference sequence). Trimming removed 3 bases from V and 7 bases from J, with 12 bases in between. This CDR3 is CSASGRAIGELFF. The CDR3 DNA reads TGCAGTGCTAGTGGCAGGGCAATCGGGGAGCTGTTTTTT.

The chain combines TRBV5-4 with TRBJ2-1, with a weak D call TRBD2 (6 bases). CDR1 is SGHNT and CDR2 is YYREEE in the germline V gene (reference sequence). Trimming stripped 4 bases from V and 7 bases from J, with 12 bases between. The length of the CDR3 is 13 residues. This CDR3 reads CASSGPGRNEQFF. The DNA of the CDR3 is TGTGCCAGCAGCGGGCCAGGGAGGAATGAGCAGTTCTTC.

This chain uses TRBV7-9 with TRBJ2-5; D is uncertain. Trimming shortened V by 5 bases and J by 2 bases, and 9 bases separated the two germline ends. Germline lookup yields CDR1 SEHNR and CDR2 FQNEAQ (reference sequence). This CDR3 is built from 13 residues. The CDR3 sequence is CASSADPQETQYF. As DNA, the CDR3 is TGTGCCAGCAGCGCTGACCCTCAAGAGACCCAGTACTTC. The full variable domain, completed using reference TRBV7-9 and TRBJ2-5, is DTGVSQNPRHKITKRGQNVTFRCDPISEHNRLYWYRQTLGQGPEFLTYFQNEAQLEKSRLLSDRFSAERPKGSFSTLEIQRTEQGDSAMYLCASSADPQETQYFGPGTRLLVL.